The subject of this entry is one T cell receptor beta chain. The sample originates from a study of blood T cell repertoires in COVID-19. Study-wide background: Whether acute or convalescent, the COVID-19 samples came from the United States, Italy and Spain. T cells, B-cell-depleted T cells, or PBMCs supplied cDNA or gDNA.

Trimming removed 2 bases from V and 1 base from J, with 8 bases in between. CDR1 and CDR2 (germline): SEHNR, FQNEAQ (reference sequence). The CDR3 loop spans 14 amino acids. Per the authors' pipeline: Reference gene primer amplification in the assay estimated nucleated cell counts. This table comes from immunoSEQ multiplex PCR, and its TCRdb copy is limited to in-frame clones, with some not included. V and J calls and clone size follow that table, whereas D and trimming were derived from the DNA. Of 200,000 to 250,000 clones listed, more than 75% were seen once; the top ten hold 1.5% to 2%. The sequenced material came from peripheral blood. The rearrangement uses TRBV7-9 and TRBJ1-1; D possibly corresponds to TRBD1 (5 bases). This receptor was taken from a woman in her sixties or seventies who had recovered from COVID-19. The CDR3 protein is CASSLIGQNTEAFF. As DNA, the CDR3 is TGTGCCAGCAGCTTAATTGGACAGAACACTGAAGCTTTCTTT. Looking up the rest from reference TRBV7-9 and TRBJ1-1 gives the full variable domain: DTGVSQNPRHKITKRGQNVTFRCDPISEHNRLYWYRQTLGQGPEFLTYFQNEAQLEKSRLLSDRFSAERPKGSFSTLEIQRTEQGDSAMYLCASSLIGQNTEAFFGQGTRLTVV.